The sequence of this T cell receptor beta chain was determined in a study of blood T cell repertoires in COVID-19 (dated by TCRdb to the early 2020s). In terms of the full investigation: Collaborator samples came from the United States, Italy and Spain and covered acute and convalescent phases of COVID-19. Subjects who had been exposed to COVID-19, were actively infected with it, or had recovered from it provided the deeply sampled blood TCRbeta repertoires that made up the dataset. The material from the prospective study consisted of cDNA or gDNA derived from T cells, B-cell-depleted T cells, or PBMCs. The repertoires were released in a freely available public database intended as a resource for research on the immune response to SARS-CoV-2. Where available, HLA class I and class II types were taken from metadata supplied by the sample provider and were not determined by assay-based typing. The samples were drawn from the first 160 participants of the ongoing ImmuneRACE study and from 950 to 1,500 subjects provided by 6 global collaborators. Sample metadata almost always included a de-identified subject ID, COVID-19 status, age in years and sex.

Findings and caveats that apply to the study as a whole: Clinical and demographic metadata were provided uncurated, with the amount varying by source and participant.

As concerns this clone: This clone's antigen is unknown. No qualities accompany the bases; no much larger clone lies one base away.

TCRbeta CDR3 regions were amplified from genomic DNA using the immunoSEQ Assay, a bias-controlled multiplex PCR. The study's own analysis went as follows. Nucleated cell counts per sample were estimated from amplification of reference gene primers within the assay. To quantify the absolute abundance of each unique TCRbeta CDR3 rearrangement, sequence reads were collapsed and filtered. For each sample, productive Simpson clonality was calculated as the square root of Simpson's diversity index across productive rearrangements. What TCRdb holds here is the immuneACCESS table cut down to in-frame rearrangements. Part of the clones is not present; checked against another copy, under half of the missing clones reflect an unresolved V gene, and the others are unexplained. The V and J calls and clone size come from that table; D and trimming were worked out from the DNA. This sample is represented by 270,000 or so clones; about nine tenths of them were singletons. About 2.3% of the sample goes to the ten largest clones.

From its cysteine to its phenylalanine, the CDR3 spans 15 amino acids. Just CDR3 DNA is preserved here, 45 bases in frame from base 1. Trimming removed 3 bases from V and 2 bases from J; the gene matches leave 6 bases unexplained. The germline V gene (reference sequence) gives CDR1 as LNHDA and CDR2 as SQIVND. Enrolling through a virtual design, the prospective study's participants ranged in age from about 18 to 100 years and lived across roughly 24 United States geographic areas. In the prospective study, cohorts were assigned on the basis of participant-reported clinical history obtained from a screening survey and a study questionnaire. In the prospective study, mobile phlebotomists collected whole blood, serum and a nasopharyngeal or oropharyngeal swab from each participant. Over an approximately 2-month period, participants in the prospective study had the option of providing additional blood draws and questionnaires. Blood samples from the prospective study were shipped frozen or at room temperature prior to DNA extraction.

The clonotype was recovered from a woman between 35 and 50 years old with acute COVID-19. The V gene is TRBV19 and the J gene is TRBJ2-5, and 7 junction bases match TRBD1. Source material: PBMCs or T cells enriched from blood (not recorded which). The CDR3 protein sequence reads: CASSIEGGQQETQYF. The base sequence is TGTGCCAGTAGTATTGAAGGGGGACAGCAAGAGACCCAGTACTTC.